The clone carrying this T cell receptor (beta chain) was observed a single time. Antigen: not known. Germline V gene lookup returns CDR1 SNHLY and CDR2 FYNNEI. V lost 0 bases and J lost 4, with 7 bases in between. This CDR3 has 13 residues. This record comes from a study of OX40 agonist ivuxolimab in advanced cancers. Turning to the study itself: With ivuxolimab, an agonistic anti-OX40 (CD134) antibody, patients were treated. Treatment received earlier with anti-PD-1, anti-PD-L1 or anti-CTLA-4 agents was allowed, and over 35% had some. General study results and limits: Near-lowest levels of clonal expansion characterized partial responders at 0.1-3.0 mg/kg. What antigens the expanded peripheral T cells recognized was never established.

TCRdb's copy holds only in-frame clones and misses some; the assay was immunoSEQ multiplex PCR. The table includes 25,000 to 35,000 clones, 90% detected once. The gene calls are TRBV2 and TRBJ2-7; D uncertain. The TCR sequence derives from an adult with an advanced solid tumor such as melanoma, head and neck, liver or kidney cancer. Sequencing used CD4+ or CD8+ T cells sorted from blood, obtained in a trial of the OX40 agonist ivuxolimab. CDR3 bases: TGTGCCAGCAGTGAAGCGATGGGTTACGAGCAGTACTTC. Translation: CASSEAMGYEQYF.